Below, 16 T cell receptor beta chains from the same sample are listed, as sequenced in a study of cytomegalovirus exposure and HLA in healthy donors. This PCR relied on a set of 60 Vbeta primers and 13 Jbeta primers. Profiled with immunoSEQ multiplex PCR; TCRdb holds only in-frame clones, not every one. This sample has 150,000 to 200,000 clones, with 77% found just once. Sequences were obtained from PBMCs. These receptors were obtained from a woman aged 30 to 39 in good health and CMV-seropositive.

This clone was recorded once. V is TRBV19 and J is TRBJ2-4, with TRBD1 identical over 11 bases. This CDR3 comprises 19 residues. The germline V gene encodes CDR1 LNHDA and CDR2 SQIVND (reference sequence). The J segment lost 2 bases and the V segment lost 6 bases, leaving 15 bases of the junction unmatched. CDR3 DNA sequence: TGTGCCAGTAGACAAACCGGGACAGGGGGATTACTATCCAAAAACATTCAGTACTTC. Protein sequence: CASRQTGTGGLLSKNIQYF. Based on the CDR3 plus reference TRBV19 and TRBJ2-4, the full variable domain is DGGITQSPKYLFRKEGQNVTLSCEQNLNHDAMYWYRQDPGQGLRLIYYSQIVNDFQKGDIAEGYSVSREKKESFPLTVTSAQKNPTAFYLCASRQTGTGGLLSKNIQYFGAGTRLSVL.

This chain connects TRBV5-1 to TRBJ2-7; 10 bases line up with TRBD1. Germline V CDR1 and CDR2: SGHRS, YFSETQ. V shed 7 bases and J 2 bases; nucleotides not matched to a gene: 6. CDR3 length: 14 residues. The CDR3 reads CASGPDRGPYEQYF. In nucleotides, the CDR3 is TGCGCCAGCGGGCCCGACAGGGGGCCCTACGAGCAGTACTTC. The full variable domain, in which reference TRBV5-1 and TRBJ2-7 provide the parts outside the CDR3, is KAGVTQTPRYLIKTRGQQVTLSCSPISGHRSVSWYQQTPGQGLQFLFEYFSETQRNKGNFPGRFSGRQFSNSRSEMNVSTLELGDSALYLCASGPDRGPYEQYFGPGTRLTVT.

The chain has TRBV4-1 and TRBJ2-3; 9 positions match TRBD2. The CDR3 spans 18 residues. Unmatched junction bases numbered 12, after V lost 3 bases and J lost 2 bases. The germline V gene has CDR1 MGHRA and CDR2 YSYEKL. In DNA form, the CDR3 reads TGCGCCAGCAGCCATCCATCCCGACTAGCGGACCACACAGATACGCAGTATTTT. This codes for CASSHPSRLADHTDTQYF.

In DNA form, the CDR3 reads TGTGCCAGCAGTTCCGGGACAGGGGTCAATGAGCAGTTCTTC. Its protein product is CASSSGTGVNEQFF. The chain is built from TRBV7-9 and TRBJ2-1; 10 positions agree with TRBD1. This CDR3 region has 14 residues. After removal of 6 bases from V and 6 bases from J, the junction contained 5 bases not matched to a gene. The germline V gene has CDR1 SEHNR and CDR2 FQNEAQ (reference sequence).

The V and J genes are TRBV7-2 and TRBJ2-7; 11 bases line up with TRBD1. Germline V gives CDR1 SGHTA, CDR2 FQGNSA. J was trimmed by 6 bases and V by 6 bases; bases with no gene match: 7. The CDR3 totals 14 residues. CDR3 sequence: CASSKDRGRGEQYF. CDR3 in DNA: TGTGCCAGCAGTAAGGACAGGGGGCGAGGCGAGCAGTACTTC.

In this sample, this clone turned up a few times. This chain connects TRBV9 to TRBJ2-4; D uncertain. This CDR3 region has 14 residues. Germline CDR1 SGDLS, CDR2 YYNGEE. The ends were cut back, 3 bases at V and 0 bases at J, with 7 bases in the middle. The CDR3 DNA sequence: TGTGCCAGCAGCGGAGCGATAGCCAAAAACATTCAGTACTTC. Residues: CASSGAIAKNIQYF.

The gene calls are TRBV9 and TRBJ2-7; TRBD1 agrees at 9 bases. Per germline, CDR1 SGDLS and CDR2 YYNGEE. The V segment lost 5 bases and the J segment 3 bases; nucleotides outside the gene matches: 6. This CDR3 comprises 14 residues. Here the CDR3 reads CASSGTGTFYEQYF. For the CDR3, the DNA is TGTGCCAGCAGTGGGACAGGGACTTTCTACGAGCAGTACTTC.

V usage is TRBV28 and J usage is TRBJ1-1, with 7 positions matching TRBD1. The CDR3 has 18 amino acids. The germline V gene encodes CDR1 MDHEN and CDR2 SYDVKM. J gave up 4 bases and V 0 bases, and 14 bases lay outside the gene matches. This CDR3 reads CASSLWGRGSSLVTEAFF. The CDR3 nucleotides are TGTGCCAGCAGTTTATGGGGCAGGGGGAGTAGTTTGGTCACTGAAGCTTTCTTT.

V is TRBV5-6 and J is TRBJ1-5; D is unresolved. The germline gives CDR1 SGHDT, CDR2 YYEEEE. This CDR3 is built from 15 residues. V was pared by 0 bases and J by 1 base, with 8 bases between. In DNA, the CDR3 is TGTGCCAGCAGCTTGGGGCAGATCAGCAATCAGCCCCAGCATTTT. It yields the protein CASSLGQISNQPQHF.

The rearrangement links TRBV6-4 to TRBJ1-1; D might be TRBD1 (6 bases). Germline CDR1 reads MRHNA; CDR2 reads SNTAGT. Trimming pared 6 bases from V and 1 base from J, leaving 9 bases between. The CDR3 runs 13 residues. The CDR3 is CASRRTANTEAFF. CDR3 nucleotide sequence: TGTGCCAGCAGGAGGACAGCGAACACTGAAGCTTTCTTT.

This chain joins TRBV11-3 and TRBJ2-7; perhaps TRBD2 as D (5 bases). CDR1 SGHNT and CDR2 YENEEA come from the germline V gene. This CDR3 has 12 residues. Trimming took off 6 bases at V and 0 bases at J, with 6 bases between the two ends. The CDR3 region is CASRGSSYEQYF. CDR3 DNA: TGTGCCAGCAGAGGGAGCTCCTACGAGCAGTACTTC.

The V gene is TRBV29-1, the J gene TRBJ1-4; D may be TRBD1 (5 bases). The CDR3 loop spans 12 amino acids. Looked up from germline, CDR1 is SQVTM and CDR2 is ANQGSEA. V was clipped by 1 base and J by 7 bases, with 7 bases between them. The CDR3 bases are TGCAGCGTTGAAGGGGGGGGTGAAAAACTGTTTTTT. Protein sequence: CSVEGGGEKLFF.

The CDR3 region is CASSASSFGLAGGPDTQYF. DNA for the CDR3: TGTGCCAGCAGCGCCTCGAGCTTTGGCCTAGCGGGAGGGCCAGATACGCAGTATTTT. The chain employs TRBV11-3 and TRBJ2-3; TRBD2 aligns across 12 bases. The germline CDR1 and CDR2 sequences are SGHNT and YENEEA. CDR3 length: 19 amino acids. J lost 4 bases, V lost 5 bases, and 16 bases had no gene match. Using reference TRBV11-3 and TRBJ2-3 for the parts outside the CDR3, the full variable domain is EAGVVQSPRYKIIEKKQPVAFWCNPISGHNTLYWYLQNLGQGPELLIRYENEEAVDDSQLPKDRFSAERLKGVDSTLKIQPAELGDSAVYLCASSASSFGLAGGPDTQYFGPGTRLTVL.

This clone has a single count. The gene calls are TRBV21-1 and TRBJ1-5; the DNA was not used to check the table's D call, TRBD1. TRBV21-1 represents a pseudogene. The CDR3 totals 15 residues. CDR3 coding DNA: TGTGCCAGCAGCAAATGGACAGGGGGTCGACAGCCCCAGCATTTT. It translates to CASSKWTGGRQPQHF.

This chain joins TRBV7-6 and TRBJ2-7, with a possible D match to TRBD2 (5 bases). Germline assignment: CDR1 SGHVS and CDR2 FNYEAQ. There are 15 residues in the CDR3. Trimming took 5 bases from V and 0 from J, leaving 14 bases between them. The CDR3 DNA is TGTGCCAGCAGCCCGAGCGGTCTCAGCTCCTACGAGCAGTACTTC. Translation: CASSPSGLSSYEQYF.

The chain couples TRBV9 to TRBJ2-6; D gene ambiguous. Trimming removed 0 bases at V and 1 base at J, with 5 bases between. The CDR3 sequence is 15 residues long. The germline V gene has CDR1 SGDLS and CDR2 YYNGEE. The CDR3 is CASSVGGSGANVLTF. The CDR3 DNA follows: TGTGCCAGCAGCGTAGGAGGATCTGGGGCCAACGTCCTGACTTTC.